One and the same sample provided the 27 T cell receptor beta chains below, sequenced in a study of T cells in Graves' hyperthyroidism and ophthalmopathy. Template material for amplifying TCR beta CDR3 regions consisted of RNA transcripts. HTBI primers were used for first-round RT-PCR of the TCR CDR3. TCRdb used MiXCR to reprocess the multiplex PCR reads, holding one entry per CDR3 protein. The sample contains hundreds of thousands of distinct CDR3 sequences, roughly 15% of which appear only once. Sequencing input: blood. The origin of the receptors is a woman between 18 and 29 years old with Graves' hyperthyroidism.

This clonotype was detected many times. V usage is TRBV7-9 and J usage is TRBJ2-7, with 7 bases that match TRBD2. J gave up 3 bases and V 4 bases, and 9 bases lay outside the gene matches. Germline V gene sequence: CDR1 SEHNR, CDR2 FQNEAQ (reference sequence). The CDR3 totals 15 residues. CDR3 loop: CASSSLREGSYEQYF. The CDR3 DNA is TGTGCCAGCAGCTCCTTGAGGGAGGGAAGCTACGAGCAGTACTTC.

The CDR3: CASSLPGGSPAEQFF. The CDR3 DNA follows: TGTGCCAGCAGCTTACCTGGCGGAAGCCCAGCCGAGCAGTTCTTC. This chain joins TRBV7-9 and TRBJ2-1; no reliable D call. V lost 2 bases, J lost 10 bases, and 18 bases lay in between. The CDR3 sequence is 15 residues long. The germline CDR1 and CDR2 sequences are SEHNR and FQNEAQ (reference sequence).

This sequence joins TRBV3-1 and TRBJ2-5, with a possible D match to TRBD1 (6 bases). V lost 0 bases and J 7 bases, leaving 12 bases between the germline ends. The V gene's germline CDR1 is LGHDT and CDR2 YNNKEL (reference sequence). The CDR3 totals 14 residues. CDR3 region: CASSQEDRPGTQYF. For the CDR3, the DNA is TGTGCCAGCAGCCAAGAAGACAGGCCAGGGACCCAGTACTTC.

This clonotype was seen many times. The chain is built from TRBV30 and TRBJ2-3; weak D call: TRBD2 (6 bases). Germline V gene data show CDR1 as GTSNPN and CDR2 as SVGIG (reference sequence). The CDR3 covers 15 residues. The V gene lost 1 base and the J gene lost 0 bases, with 11 bases spanning the gap. CDR3 nucleotides: TGTGCCTGGAGTGGTGGCGGGACCAGCACAGATACGCAGTATTTT. Its protein product is CAWSGGGTSTDTQYF.

Concerning this clonotype itself: Since no conserved phenylalanine or tryptophan closes the CDR3, a read error is the likely cause. The chain couples TRBV20-1 to TRBJ1-1, with D unclear. Trimming took off 4 bases at V and 3 bases at J, with 15 bases between the two ends. The CDR3 contains 14 residues. From germline, CDR1 is DFQATT and CDR2 SNEGSKA (reference sequence). The CDR3 sequence: CSAISGGMDTEAFL. The CDR3, as DNA: TGCAGTGCTATCTCCGGCGGGATGGACACTGAAGCTTTCCTT.

This clonotype came up a few times. The V and J genes are TRBV6-9 and TRBJ1-1; the D is unclear. Germline values: CDR1 MNHGY, CDR2 SVAAGI. With 4 bases removed from V and 1 base from J, the gap between germline ends came to 7 bases. The CDR3 consists of 13 residues. CDR3 DNA sequence: TGTGCCAGCAGTTGGGCTTGGAACACTGAAGCTTTCTTT. This sequence encodes CASSWAWNTEAFF.

The table lists this clonotype with a few counts. In DNA, the CDR3 is TGTGCCAGCAGCTCGCTTCCGGGACAGCCCCAAGAGACCCAGTACTTC. Encoded protein: CASSSLPGQPQETQYF. This rearrangement joins TRBV7-2 to TRBJ2-5, with 7 positions matching TRBD1. The junction had 9 bases not matched to a gene; V was cut back by 4 bases and J by 1 base. The CDR3 length is 16 residues. Germline V CDR1 and CDR2: SGHTA, FQGNSA. The variable domain in full, with the rest retrieved from reference TRBV7-2 and TRBJ2-5, is GAGVSQSPSNKVTEKGKDVELRCDPISGHTALYWYRQSLGQGLEFLIYFQGNSAPDKSGLPSDRFSAERTGGSVSTLTIQRTQQEDSAVYLCASSSLPGQPQETQYFGPGTRLLVL.

In its sample, this clonotype was seen many times. The rearrangement links TRBV10-3 to TRBJ1-2; 8 nucleotides align to TRBD1. The CDR3 is made up of 15 amino acids. With V trimmed by 3 bases and J by 5 bases, 8 bases remained unmatched. Germline V gene data show CDR1 as ENHRY and CDR2 as SYGVKD. The CDR3 here is CAISDPGQGVYGYTF. CDR3 nucleotides: TGTGCCATCAGTGACCCCGGACAGGGAGTTTATGGCTACACCTTC.

Ten or more counts support this clonotype. The chain couples TRBV7-8 to TRBJ2-3; 8 bases are a match to TRBD2. From germline, CDR1 is SGHVS and CDR2 FQNEAQ. This CDR3 spans 16 amino acids. V lost 5 bases and J lost 3; bases outside the gene matches: 10. The CDR3 DNA sequence: TGTGCCAGCAGCCTGGCACAAGCGGGAGCGACAGATACGCAGTATTTT. It specifies CASSLAQAGATDTQYF. The full variable domain, with the rest looked up from reference TRBV7-8 and TRBJ2-3, is GAGVSQSPRYKVAKRGQDVALRCDPISGHVSLFWYQQALGQGPEFLTYFQNEAQLDKSGLPSDRFFAERPEGSVSTLKIQRTQQEDSAVYLCASSLAQAGATDTQYFGPGTRLTVL.

This clonotype was detected ten times or more. The chain has TRBV20-1 and TRBJ1-4; 7 bases match TRBD1. The CDR3 sequence is 14 residues long. V trimming: 5 bases; J trimming: 2 bases; junction bases outside the gene matches: 5. Per germline, CDR1 DFQATT and CDR2 SNEGSKA (reference sequence). The CDR3 reads CSARDRETNEKLFF. The CDR3 nucleotides read TGCAGTGCTCGGGACAGAGAGACTAATGAAAAACTGTTTTTT.

In its sample, this clonotype was seen a few times. The V gene is TRBV20-1, the J gene TRBJ2-3; possible D gene TRBD2, 6 bases. Germline assignment: CDR1 DFQATT and CDR2 SNEGSKA (reference sequence). This CDR3 region has 13 residues. The germline V and J ends were trimmed by 0 bases and 7 bases, with 11 bases remaining between them. CDR3 loop: CSAREGDWNTQYF. The CDR3 region has the DNA TGCAGTGCTAGAGAGGGGGACTGGAATACGCAGTATTTT.

The V gene is TRBV29-1, the J gene TRBJ2-2, with 7 bases matching TRBD1. Germline CDR1 is SQVTM and CDR2 is ANQGSEA. The CDR3 has 12 amino acids. Trimming at V came to 7 bases and at J to 4 bases, leaving 3 bases not matched to a gene. The CDR3 here is CSGGQATGELFF. For the CDR3, the DNA is TGCAGCGGCGGACAGGCCACCGGGGAGCTGTTTTTT.

This clonotype was seen ten or more times. V usage is TRBV28 and J usage is TRBJ2-2, with TRBD2 matching 8 bases. Germline CDR1 is MDHEN and CDR2 is SYDVKM. This CDR3 spans 19 amino acids. J was trimmed by 1 base and V by 1 base; bases with no gene match: 11. The chain's CDR3 is CASSLSLFRSGRNTGELFF. The CDR3 DNA sequence: TGTGCCAGCAGTTTATCTCTCTTTAGGAGCGGGAGGAACACCGGGGAGCTGTTTTTT.

The chain couples TRBV20-1 to TRBJ1-2; the D is unclear. Trimming removed 5 bases from V and 4 bases from J, with 17 bases in between. The germline V gene has CDR1 DFQATT and CDR2 SNEGSKA (reference sequence). The CDR3 totals 14 residues. The CDR3 DNA is TGCAGTGCTCCCCCCGATGTATGGTCCTATGGCTACACCTTC. Translating gives CSAPPDVWSYGYTF.

The DNA for the CDR3 is TGTGCCAGCAGTGAAGCGGGGGTTGGGACTGAAGCTTTCTTT. The encoded protein is CASSEAGVGTEAFF. The chain combines TRBV6-1 with TRBJ1-1; D perhaps matches TRBD1 (5 bases). This CDR3 is built from 14 residues. Germline values: CDR1 MNHNS, CDR2 SASEGT. Between the trimmed V and J ends, which lost 0 bases and 5 bases, there was a span of 10 bases.

The rearrangement joins TRBV6-5 to TRBJ1-3; 10 bases line up with TRBD1. J gave up 1 base and V 4 bases, and 4 bases lay outside the gene matches. CDR1 is MNHEY and CDR2 is SVGAGI in the germline V gene. The CDR3 totals 16 residues. In DNA, the CDR3 is TGTGCCAGCAGTTCCCCGGGACAGGGGTCTGGAAACACCATATATTTT. Amino acid sequence: CASSSPGQGSGNTIYF.

A few counts support this clonotype. This chain links TRBV9 with TRBJ2-7, with D uncertain. This CDR3 region has 15 residues. The germline gives CDR1 SGDLS, CDR2 YYNGEE. The V gene lost 0 bases and the J gene lost 5 bases, with 15 bases spanning the gap. Here the CDR3 reads CASSVEGRSDDEQYF. The DNA of the CDR3 is TGTGCCAGCAGCGTAGAAGGCAGATCTGACGACGAGCAGTACTTC.

This clonotype was counted at least ten times. The chain uses TRBV4-2 and TRBJ2-1, with 9 bases lining up with TRBD2. The CDR3 loop spans 15 amino acids. CDR1 LGHNA and CDR2 YNFKEQ come from the germline V gene. The ends lost 1 base at V and 12 bases at J; junction bases unmatched: 10. CDR3 in amino acids: CASSQVRAGGGVQFF. For the CDR3, the DNA is TGTGCCAGCAGCCAAGTAAGAGCGGGAGGCGGGGTGCAGTTCTTC.

This clonotype was counted ten times or more. The V call is TRBV6-1, the J call TRBJ2-5; D is possibly TRBD1 or TRBD2 (5 bases each). The length of the CDR3 is 15 residues. Germline CDR1 MNHNS, CDR2 SASEGT. V was pared by 4 bases and J by 2 bases, with 14 bases between. The chain's CDR3 is CASSAGRPAQETQYF. CDR3 coding DNA: TGTGCCAGCAGTGCGGGACGACCCGCTCAAGAGACCCAGTACTTC.

Turning to this clonotype: One end of the junction fails to match germline, which may point to a read error. The chain couples TRBV5-1 to TRBJ2-3, with 7 bases identical to TRBD1. Germline V gene data show CDR1 as SGHRS and CDR2 as YFSETQ. The CDR3 contains 15 residues. The DNA for the CDR3 is TGCGCCAGCAGCAAGGGACAGTTTAGCACAGATACGCGGTATTTT. It specifies CASSKGQFSTDTRYF. The full variable domain, its missing parts supplied by reference TRBV5-1 and TRBJ2-3, is KAGVTQTPRYLIKTRGQQVTLSCSPISGHRSVSWYQQTPGQGLQFLFEYFSETQRNKGNFPGRFSGRQFSNSRSEMNVSTLELGDSALYLCASSKGQFSTDTRYFGPGTRLTVL.

This clonotype showed up many times. The gene calls are TRBV24-1 and TRBJ1-5, with TRBD1 matching over 10 bases. CDR3 length: 16 amino acids. V shed 6 bases and J 4 bases; nucleotides not matched to a gene: 8. CDR1 is KGHDR and CDR2 is SFDVKD in the germline V gene. CDR3 residues: CATSPGQGPPNQPQHF. The CDR3 DNA sequence: TGTGCCACCAGTCCGGGACAGGGGCCTCCGAATCAGCCCCAGCATTTT.

This clonotype was seen ten or more times. CDR3 amino acids: CASSSLGYGYTF. CDR3 coding DNA: TGTGCCAGCAGCTCCCTTGGCTATGGCTACACCTTC. This chain uses TRBV7-9 with TRBJ1-2; D gene uncertain. Trimming removed 4 bases at V and 4 bases at J, with 7 bases between. CDR3 length equals 12 residues. The germline V gene has CDR1 SEHNR and CDR2 FQNEAQ (reference sequence).

This clonotype was seen a few times. CDR3 protein: CASSDQLKAFF. CDR3 nucleotides: TGTGCCAGCAGCGATCAACTTAAAGCTTTCTTT. The chain employs TRBV7-9 and TRBJ1-1; no firm D call. This CDR3 region has 11 residues. Germline CDR1 is SEHNR and CDR2 is FQNEAQ (reference sequence). V lost 5 bases, J lost 9 bases, and 10 bases lay in between.

This clonotype was counted many times. The chain carries TRBV2 and TRBJ2-1; D remains unclear. There are 15 residues in the CDR3. Germline V lookup: CDR1 SNHLY, CDR2 FYNNEI. Trimming removed 5 bases at V and 0 bases at J, with 11 bases between. This chain's CDR3 is CASSPHPGSYNEQFF. CDR3 DNA: TGTGCCAGCAGTCCCCATCCGGGCTCCTACAATGAGCAGTTCTTC.

With respect to this clonotype: It may be a read error: a sequence one base away is much more abundant. The final CDR3 position lacks the conserved phenylalanine or tryptophan, pointing to a likely read error. The chain has TRBV20-1 and TRBJ1-5; D unclear. Germline values: CDR1 DFQATT, CDR2 SNEGSKA (reference sequence). The V and J ends lost 6 bases and 3 bases respectively, with 15 bases between them. The length of the CDR3 is 14 residues. In nucleotides, the CDR3 is TGCAGTGCCGGAAGGACTCCTGACAATCAGCCCCAGCATTTG. Translation: CSAGRTPDNQPQHL.

V usage is TRBV7-9 and J usage is TRBJ2-3, with 8 bases fitting TRBD1. CDR1 and CDR2 (germline): SEHNR, FQNEAQ (reference sequence). V dropped 5 bases and J dropped 5; count of bases not matched to a gene: 6. The CDR3 is 14 residues long. This chain's CDR3 is CASSPGGIRDTQYF. DNA for the CDR3: TGTGCCAGCAGCCCAGGGGGCATCCGAGATACGCAGTATTTT.

As regards this clonotype: One end of the junction fails to match germline, which may point to a read error. The CDR3 bases are TGTGCCAGCAGTTGGTTTAATGAGCGGTTCTTC. Translated, it gives CASSWFNERFF. The V gene is TRBV6-2 or TRBV6-3, the J gene TRBJ2-1, with D unresolved. Germline V gene sequence: CDR1 MNHEY, CDR2 SVGEGT. The CDR3 is 11 amino acids.